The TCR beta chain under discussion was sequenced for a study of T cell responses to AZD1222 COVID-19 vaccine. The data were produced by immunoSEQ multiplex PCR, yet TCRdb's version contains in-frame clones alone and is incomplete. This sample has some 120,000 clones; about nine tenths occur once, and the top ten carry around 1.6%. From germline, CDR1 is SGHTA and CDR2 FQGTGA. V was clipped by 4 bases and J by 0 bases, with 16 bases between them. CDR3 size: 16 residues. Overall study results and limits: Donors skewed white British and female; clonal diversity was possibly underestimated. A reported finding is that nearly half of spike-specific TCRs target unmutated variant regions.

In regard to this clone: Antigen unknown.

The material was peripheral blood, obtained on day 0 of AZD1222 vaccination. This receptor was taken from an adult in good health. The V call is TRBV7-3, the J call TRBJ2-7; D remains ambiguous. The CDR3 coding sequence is TGTGCCAGCAGCTGCGAATGGACGGTGAGCTCCTACGAGCAGTACTTC. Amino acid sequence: CASSCEWTVSSYEQYF. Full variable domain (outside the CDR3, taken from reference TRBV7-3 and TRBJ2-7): GAGVSQTPSNKVTEKGKYVELRCDPISGHTALYWYRQSLGQGPEFLIYFQGTGAADDSGLPNDRFFAVRPEGSVSTLKIQRTERGDSAVYLCASSCEWTVSSYEQYFGPGTRLTVT.